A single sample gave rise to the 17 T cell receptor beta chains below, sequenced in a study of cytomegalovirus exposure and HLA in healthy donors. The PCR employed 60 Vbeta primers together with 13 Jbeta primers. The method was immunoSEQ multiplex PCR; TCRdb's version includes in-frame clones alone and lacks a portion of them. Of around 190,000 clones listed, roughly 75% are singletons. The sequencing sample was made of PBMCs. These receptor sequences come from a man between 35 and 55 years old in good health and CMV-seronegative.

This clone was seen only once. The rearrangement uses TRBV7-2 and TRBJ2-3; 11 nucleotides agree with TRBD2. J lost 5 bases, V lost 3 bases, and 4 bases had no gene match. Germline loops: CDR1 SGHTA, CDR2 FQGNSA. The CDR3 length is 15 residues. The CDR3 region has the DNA TGTGCCAGCAGCTTTAGCGGGGGGGCGGGAGATACGCAGTATTTT. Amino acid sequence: CASSFSGGAGDTQYF. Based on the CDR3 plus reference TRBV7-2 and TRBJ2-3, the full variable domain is GAGVSQSPSNKVTEKGKDVELRCDPISGHTALYWYRQSLGQGLEFLIYFQGNSAPDKSGLPSDRFSAERTGGSVSTLTIQRTQQEDSAVYLCASSFSGGAGDTQYFGPGTRLTVL.

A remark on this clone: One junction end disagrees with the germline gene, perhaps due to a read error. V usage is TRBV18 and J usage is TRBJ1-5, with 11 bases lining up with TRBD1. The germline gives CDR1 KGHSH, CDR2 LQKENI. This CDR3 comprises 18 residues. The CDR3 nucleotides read TGTGCCAGCTCCCCACGGGGACAGGGGGGGCTTCGGACCAGCCCCCAGCATTTT. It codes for CASSPRGQGGLRTSPQHF.

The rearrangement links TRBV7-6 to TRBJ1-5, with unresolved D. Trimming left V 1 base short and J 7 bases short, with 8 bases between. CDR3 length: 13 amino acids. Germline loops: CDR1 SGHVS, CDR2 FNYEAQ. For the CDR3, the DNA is TGTGCCAGCAGCTTAGGGGAGGGACAGCCCCAGCATTTT. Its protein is CASSLGEGQPQHF. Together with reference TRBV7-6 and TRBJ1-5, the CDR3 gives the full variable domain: GAGVSQSPRYKVTKRGQDVALRCDPISGHVSLYWYRQALGQGPEFLTYFNYEAQQDKSGLPNDRFSAERPEGSISTLTIQRTEQRDSAMYRCASSLGEGQPQHFGDGTRLSIL.

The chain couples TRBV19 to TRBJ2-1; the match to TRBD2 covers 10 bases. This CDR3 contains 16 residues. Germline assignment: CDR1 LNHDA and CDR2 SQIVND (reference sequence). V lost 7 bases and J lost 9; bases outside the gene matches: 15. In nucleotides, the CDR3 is TGTGCCAGTACCTTAGCGGCTAGCGGGAGTTCAGGTGAGCAGTTCTTC. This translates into CASTLAASGSSGEQFF.

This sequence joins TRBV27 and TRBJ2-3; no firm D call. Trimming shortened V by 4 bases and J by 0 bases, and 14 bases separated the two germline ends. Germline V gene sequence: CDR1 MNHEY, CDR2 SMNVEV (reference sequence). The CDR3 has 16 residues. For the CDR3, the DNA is TGTGCCAGCAGTTCCCCGACTCTGCGGAGCACAGATACGCAGTATTTT. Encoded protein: CASSSPTLRSTDTQYF.

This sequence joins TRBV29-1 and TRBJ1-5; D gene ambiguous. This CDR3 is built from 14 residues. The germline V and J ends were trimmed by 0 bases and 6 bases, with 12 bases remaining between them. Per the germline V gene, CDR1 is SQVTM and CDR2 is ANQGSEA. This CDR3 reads CSVEDDGVGQPQHF. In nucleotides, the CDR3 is TGCAGCGTTGAAGATGACGGAGTGGGTCAGCCCCAGCATTTT.

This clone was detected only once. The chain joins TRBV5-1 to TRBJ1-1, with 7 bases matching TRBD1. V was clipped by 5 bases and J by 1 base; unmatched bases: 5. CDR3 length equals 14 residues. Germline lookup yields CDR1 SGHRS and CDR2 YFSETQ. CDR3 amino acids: CASSTGEPNTEAFF. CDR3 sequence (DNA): TGCGCCAGCAGTACAGGGGAACCGAACACTGAAGCTTTCTTT.

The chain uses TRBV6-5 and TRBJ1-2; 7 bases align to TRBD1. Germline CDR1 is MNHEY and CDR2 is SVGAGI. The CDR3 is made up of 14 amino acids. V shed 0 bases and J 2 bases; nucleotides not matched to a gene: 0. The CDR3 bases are TGTGCCAGCAGTTACTCGGGACAGAACTATGGCTACACCTTC. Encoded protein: CASSYSGQNYGYTF.

The CDR3 loop is CAGRALDTEAFF. The CDR3 DNA reads as TGTGCCGGCAGGGCGTTGGACACTGAAGCTTTCTTT. The genes are TRBV30 and TRBJ1-1; the D gene is possibly TRBD1 (5 bases). V was pared by 8 bases and J by 3 bases, with 13 bases between. This CDR3 is built from 12 residues. Germline V lookup: CDR1 GTSNPN, CDR2 SVGIG (reference sequence).

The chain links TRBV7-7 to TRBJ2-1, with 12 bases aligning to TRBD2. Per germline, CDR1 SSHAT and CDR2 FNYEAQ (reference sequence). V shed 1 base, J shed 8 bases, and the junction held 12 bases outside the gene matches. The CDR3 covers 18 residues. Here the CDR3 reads CASSLVGSSGRVWDEQFF. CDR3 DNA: TGTGCCAGCAGCTTAGTCGGTTCTAGCGGGAGGGTTTGGGATGAGCAGTTCTTC.

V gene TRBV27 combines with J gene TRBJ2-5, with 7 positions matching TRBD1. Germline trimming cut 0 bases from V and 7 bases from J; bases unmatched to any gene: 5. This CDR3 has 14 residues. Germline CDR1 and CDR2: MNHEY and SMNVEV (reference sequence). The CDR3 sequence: CASSLSGTVVTQYF. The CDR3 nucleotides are TGTGCCAGCAGTTTATCTGGGACAGTGGTGACCCAGTACTTC.

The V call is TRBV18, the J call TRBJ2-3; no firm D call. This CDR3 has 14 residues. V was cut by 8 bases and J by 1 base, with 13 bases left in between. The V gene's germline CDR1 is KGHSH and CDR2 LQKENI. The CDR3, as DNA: TGTGCCAGCCAAACTACCTATCGCACAGATACGCAGTATTTT. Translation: CASQTTYRTDTQYF.

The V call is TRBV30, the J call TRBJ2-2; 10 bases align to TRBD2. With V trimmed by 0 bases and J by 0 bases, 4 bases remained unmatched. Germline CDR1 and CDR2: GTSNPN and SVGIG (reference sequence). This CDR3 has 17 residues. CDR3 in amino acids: CAWSVGLALSNTGELFF. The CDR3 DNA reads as TGTGCCTGGAGTGTGGGACTAGCGCTTTCGAACACCGGGGAGCTGTTTTTT.

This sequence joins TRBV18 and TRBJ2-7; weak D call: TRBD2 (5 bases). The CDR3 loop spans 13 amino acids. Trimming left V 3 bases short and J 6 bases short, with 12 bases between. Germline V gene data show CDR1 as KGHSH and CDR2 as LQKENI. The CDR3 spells CASSPLTAGEQYF. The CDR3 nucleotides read TGTGCCAGCTCACCCCTGACGGCGGGCGAGCAGTACTTC.

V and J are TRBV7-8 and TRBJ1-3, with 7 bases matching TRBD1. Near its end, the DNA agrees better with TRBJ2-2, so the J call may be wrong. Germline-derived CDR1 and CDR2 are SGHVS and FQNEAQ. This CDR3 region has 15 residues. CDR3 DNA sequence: TGTGCCAGCAGACTACAGGGGAGCGCTCGGGGCGGGCTGTTTTTT. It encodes CASRLQGSARGGLFF.

CDR3 DNA sequence: TGTGCCAGCAGCCCGGAGGGGCTAGCGGGAGGGGAGACCCAGTACTTC. It specifies CASSPEGLAGGETQYF. The chain is built from TRBV6-6 and TRBJ2-5, with 12 nucleotides matching TRBD2. The ends lost 6 bases at V and 5 bases at J; junction bases unmatched: 10. The CDR3 length is 16 residues. CDR1 is MNHNY and CDR2 is SVGAGI in the germline V gene (reference sequence).

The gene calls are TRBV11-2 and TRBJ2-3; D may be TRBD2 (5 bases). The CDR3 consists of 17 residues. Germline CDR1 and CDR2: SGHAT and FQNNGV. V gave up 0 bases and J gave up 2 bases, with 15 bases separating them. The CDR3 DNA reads TGTGCCAGCAGCTTAGATAAGAGGGCCACAGACACAGATACGCAGTATTTT. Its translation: CASSLDKRATDTDTQYF.